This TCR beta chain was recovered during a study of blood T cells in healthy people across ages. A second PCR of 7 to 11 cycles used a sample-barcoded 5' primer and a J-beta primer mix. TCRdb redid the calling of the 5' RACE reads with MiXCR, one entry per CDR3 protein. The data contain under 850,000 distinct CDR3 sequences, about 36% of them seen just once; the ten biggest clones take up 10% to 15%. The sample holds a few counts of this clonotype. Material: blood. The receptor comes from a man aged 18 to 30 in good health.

CDR3 amino acids: CASGGGPPNGYTF. As DNA, the CDR3 is TGCGCCAGCGGCGGGGGCCCTCCGAATGGCTACACCTTC. The chain links TRBV5-1 to TRBJ1-2, with D possibly TRBD1 on 6 matching bases. Trimming stripped 7 bases from V and 6 bases from J, with 16 bases between. Looked up from germline, CDR1 is SGHRS and CDR2 is YFSETQ. The CDR3 extends over 13 amino acids.